This entry lists 19 T cell receptor beta chains sequenced from one sample in a study of blood T cell repertoires in COVID-19. Data came from immunoSEQ multiplex PCR; TCRdb stores just in-frame clones and leaves some out. The table records some 30,000 clones, around 80% of them present only once. Sequencing was carried out using peripheral blood. These receptors were collected from a human donor in a cohort sampled during active COVID-19.

The gene calls are TRBV30 and TRBJ2-5; 7 bases match TRBD1. Germline CDR1 and CDR2: GTSNPN and SVGIG (reference sequence). J was trimmed by 3 bases and V by 6 bases; bases with no gene match: 7. CDR3 size: 13 residues. The CDR3 nucleotides are TGTGCCTGTACCGGGACAGAGAAAGAGACCCAGTACTTC. This encodes CACTGTEKETQYF.

The rearrangement links TRBV7-9 to TRBJ2-5; a possible D gene is TRBD1 (5 bases). Trimming stripped 1 base from V and 4 bases from J, with 10 bases between. Germline lookup yields CDR1 SEHNR and CDR2 FQNEAQ (reference sequence). This CDR3 is 14 amino acids long. The CDR3 region has the DNA TGTGCCAGCAGCTTAGTTAGGGGCCGAGAGACCCAGTACTTC. It is translated as CASSLVRGRETQYF.

The V call is TRBV25-1, the J call TRBJ2-1; no clear D. The CDR3 length is 16 residues. V lost 0 bases and J 0 bases, leaving 9 bases between the germline ends. Per the germline V gene, CDR1 is MGHDK and CDR2 is SYGVNS. CDR3 region: CASSEYGLLSYNEQFF. The DNA of the CDR3 is TGTGCCAGCAGTGAATATGGGCTCCTCTCCTACAATGAGCAGTTCTTC.

This clone was seen a few times. The J gene is TRBJ2-3, the V gene TRBV7-2; no clear D. The CDR3 spans 13 residues. Germline V gene lookup returns CDR1 SGHTA and CDR2 FQGNSA. Trimming removed 4 bases at V and 2 bases at J, with 7 bases between. The CDR3 here is CASSSDPTDTQYF. The DNA for the CDR3 is TGTGCCAGCAGCTCAGATCCCACAGATACGCAGTATTTT.

This chain joins TRBV2 and TRBJ1-1; TRBD1 is a possible D gene (5 bases). CDR1 SNHLY and CDR2 FYNNEI come from the germline V gene. The CDR3 is made up of 16 amino acids. Trimming left V 3 bases short and J 2 bases short, with 16 bases between. The CDR3 loop is CASSELRQRLNTEAFF. CDR3 coding DNA: TGTGCCAGCAGTGAGCTCCGACAGAGGTTAAACACTGAAGCTTTCTTT.

Only a few counts were recorded for this clone. The V gene is TRBV7-9, the J gene TRBJ1-1; 10 bases are a match to TRBD1. The germline V gene has CDR1 SEHNR and CDR2 FQNEAQ (reference sequence). The CDR3 is 15 residues long. Trimming removed 5 bases from V and 3 bases from J; junction bases left unmatched: 6. The CDR3 sequence is CASSNPGTGDTEAFF. CDR3 nucleotide sequence: TGTGCCAGCAGCAATCCCGGGACAGGGGACACTGAAGCTTTCTTT.

This clone was observed once. The V gene is TRBV6-5, the J gene TRBJ1-2, with 8 bases identical to TRBD1. V shed 5 bases, J shed 4 bases, and the junction held 9 bases outside the gene matches. The CDR3 sequence is 15 residues long. CDR1 and CDR2 from the germline V gene are MNHEY and SVGAGI. The CDR3 protein is CASSRNDRGGYGYTF. For the CDR3, the DNA is TGTGCCAGCAGTCGAAATGACAGGGGTGGCTATGGCTACACCTTC.

The V and J genes are TRBV7-2 and TRBJ1-2, with 8 nucleotides matching TRBD1. Trimming took 3 bases from V and 8 from J; bases not matched to a gene: 17. Germline V gives CDR1 SGHTA, CDR2 FQGNSA. There are 17 residues in the CDR3. CDR3 coding DNA: TGTGCCAGCAGCTTGCAGGGGGCGCAGAAGAGAACAAGGGGCTACACCTTC. Residues: CASSLQGAQKRTRGYTF.

The chain is built from TRBV6-6 and TRBJ1-2, with 8 bases fitting TRBD1. V shed 6 bases and J 6 bases; nucleotides not matched to a gene: 9. CDR3 length equals 14 residues. Germline CDR1 reads MNHNY; CDR2 reads SVGAGI (reference sequence). CDR3 bases: TGTGCCAGCAGCCCGACCGGACAGGGACATGGCTACACCTTC. It encodes CASSPTGQGHGYTF.

The count of this clone is one. V usage is TRBV19 and J usage is TRBJ1-6; 8 nucleotides line up with TRBD1. With V trimmed by 7 bases and J by 5 bases, 1 base remained unmatched. The germline V gene encodes CDR1 LNHDA and CDR2 SQIVND (reference sequence). The CDR3 spans 13 residues. CDR3 DNA: TGTGCCAGTACGACAGGGGATAATTCACCCCTCCACTTT. Protein sequence: CASTTGDNSPLHF.

The rearrangement joins TRBV29-1 to TRBJ2-3; 7 bases are a match to TRBD2. From germline, CDR1 is SQVTM and CDR2 ANQGSEA. The CDR3 totals 17 residues. V lost 1 base and J lost 0; bases outside the gene matches: 10. DNA for the CDR3: TGCAGCGTTGAAGGGGTGGCAGGGCGGGGGAGCACAGATACGCAGTATTTT. Protein: CSVEGVAGRGSTDTQYF.

CDR3 residues: CASGQEDSPLHF. The CDR3 DNA reads TGTGCCAGCGGGCAGGAGGATTCACCCCTCCACTTT. The chain uses TRBV2 and TRBJ1-6, with D uncertain. This CDR3 region has 12 residues. Germline CDR1 reads SNHLY; CDR2 reads FYNNEI. Between the trimmed V and J ends, which lost 8 bases and 8 bases, there was a span of 10 bases.

The chain links TRBV10-1 to TRBJ2-5; TRBD2 matches at 8 bases. The CDR3 has 15 amino acids. Germline CDR1 and CDR2: WNHNN and SYGVQD (reference sequence). The trim removed 0 bases at V and 3 bases at J, leaving 3 bases unmatched. This CDR3 reads CASSESGLDKETQYF. CDR3 DNA sequence: TGCGCCAGCAGTGAGTCGGGACTAGACAAAGAGACCCAGTACTTC.

The rearrangement joins TRBV21-1 to TRBJ1-4; TRBD1, the table's D call, lacks a check against the DNA. TRBV21-1 is flagged as a pseudogene. The CDR3 spans 15 residues. In DNA form, the CDR3 reads TGTGCCAGCAGCAAAGGTGGGACACCTAATGAAAAACTGTTTTTT. Its translation is CASSKGGTPNEKLFF.

This chain connects TRBV6-2 or TRBV6-3 to TRBJ2-3, with 9 bases matching TRBD2. The junction had 16 bases not matched to a gene; V was cut back by 1 base and J by 5 bases. Germline values: CDR1 MNHEY, CDR2 SVGEGT. CDR3 size: 19 residues. This CDR3 reads CASSYWVGFQRGVGDTQYF. CDR3 nucleotides: TGTGCCAGCAGTTACTGGGTTGGTTTCCAGCGGGGGGTCGGAGATACGCAGTATTTT.

The rearrangement uses TRBV2 and TRBJ1-6; D may be TRBD1 (6 bases). The V gene's germline CDR1 is SNHLY and CDR2 FYNNEI. The ends were cut back, 7 bases at V and 7 bases at J, with 20 bases in the middle. The CDR3 has 16 residues. DNA for the CDR3: TGTGCCAGCAACAGAGGAGGAGGGGGGGAGAATTCACCCCTCCACTTT. Its translation: CASNRGGGGENSPLHF.

This sequence joins TRBV10-3 and TRBJ1-2, with D maybe TRBD1 (5 bases). This CDR3 is 14 amino acids long. Germline loops: CDR1 ENHRY, CDR2 SYGVKD. The V end lost 3 bases, the J end lost 8 bases, and 16 bases lay between the germline ends. The CDR3 sequence: CAISDPWGGEGYTF. The DNA for the CDR3 is TGTGCCATCAGTGATCCCTGGGGAGGGGAAGGCTACACCTTC.

The rearrangement uses TRBV6-5 and TRBJ1-5; the D gene is possibly TRBD1 (5 bases). Deletions cut 2 bases from V and 9 bases from J, with 8 bases between. Germline CDR1 is MNHEY and CDR2 is SVGAGI. The CDR3 is made up of 12 amino acids. This chain's CDR3 is CASSYLGGPQHF. CDR3 sequence (DNA): TGTGCCAGCAGTTACCTGGGGGGGCCCCAGCATTTT.

This chain joins TRBV2 and TRBJ2-5; D gene unclear. The CDR3 length is 13 residues. CDR1 is SNHLY and CDR2 is FYNNEI in the germline V gene. Trimming took off 7 bases at V and 5 bases at J, with 14 bases between the two ends. CDR3 DNA: TGTGCCAGCAACCACCCGGGTCGGGAGACCCAGTACTTC. It specifies CASNHPGRETQYF.